Listed below are T cell receptor beta chains from one sample, sequenced in a study of T cell repertoires in cytomegalovirus infection. TCRdb reanalysed the reads using MiXCR and keeps one entry per CDR3 protein. The sample has some 220,000 distinct CDR3 sequences, under 8.5% seen once; the top ten hold around 6%. Sequencing used PBMCs. Source of these receptors: a human donor in good health (CMV status not recorded). Some clones in this sample may be carry-over from other donors' samples. Each CDR3 is given with its conserved first and last residue. A D gene is named only where the DNA matches it firmly. Clone size is given for some rows only: seen once, a few or many times, or a class if the clone is expanded.

>TRBV7-2|TRBJ2-2|many|NA|14
TGTGCCAGCAGCTTAGCTATCCACACCGGGGAGCTGTTTTTT
CASSLAIHTGELFF
>TRBV7-2|TRBJ2-1|medium-sized|NA|13
TGTGCCAGCAACACGGCAACGGCGGGGGAGCAGTTCTTC
CASNTATAGEQFF
>TRBV7-8|TRBJ1-2|many|NA|14
TGTGCCAGCAGCGACACGTCGACAGGCTCTGGCTACACCTTC
CASSDTSTGSGYTF
>TRBV5-6|TRBJ2-1|few|NA|16
TGTGCCAGCAGCTTGGTTGGGGGGGCGGCGGGCAATGAGCAGTTCTTC
CASSLVGGAAGNEQFF
>TRBV20-1|TRBJ2-7|many|NA|14
TGCAGTGCTAGAGCGGCAGCGGGCGTGTACGAGCAGTACTTC
CSARAAAGVYEQYF
>TRBV29-1|TRBJ2-7|many|NA|10
TGCAGCGCTGGGTCCTACGAGCAGTACTTC
CSAGSYEQYF
>TRBV6-5|TRBJ2-1|many|TRBD2|17
TGTGCCAGCAGTTACGGGAGCGGGGTCAGCAGAACTAATGAGCAGTTCTTC
CASSYGSGVSRTNEQFF
>TRBV20-1|TRBJ2-3|NA|TRBD2|15
TGCAGTGCTAGTACTAGCGGGGGAAGCACAGATACGCAGTATTTT
CSASTSGGSTDTQYF
>TRBV6-5|TRBJ2-5|few|TRBD2|14
TGTGCCAGCAGTATCTCGGGGGGACAAGAGACCCAGTACTTC
CASSISGGQETQYF
>TRBV7-2|TRBJ2-1|many|TRBD2|17
TGTGCCAGCAGCTTAGTGCCTAGCGGGGGGGCGGGTAATGAGCAGTTCTTC
CASSLVPSGGAGNEQFF
>TRBV20-1|TRBJ2-1|many|NA|13
TGCAGTGCCCCGGCCCCAGTCAACAATGAGCAGTTCTTC
CSAPAPVNNEQFF
>TRBV9|TRBJ2-7|NA|NA|13
TGTGCCAGCAGCGGGGGACACCCCTACGAGCAGTACTTC
CASSGGHPYEQYF
>TRBV6-2/TRBV6-3|TRBJ2-1|many|NA|14
TGTGCCAGCAGTTACCCGACGGAATACAATGAGCAGTTCTTC
CASSYPTEYNEQFF
>TRBV5-6|TRBJ1-1|many|NA|13
TGTGCCAGCAGCTTACCGGGCCGGTCTGAAGCTTTCTTT
CASSLPGRSEAFF
>TRBV24-1|TRBJ2-3|many|TRBD2|16
TGTGCCACCAGTGATTCTCGACGGGGGGTAACAGATACGCAGTATTTT
CATSDSRRGVTDTQYF
>TRBV5-1|TRBJ1-1|NA|NA|14
TGCGCCAGCAGGCAAACGACAGGGAACACTGAAGCTTTCTTT
CASRQTTGNTEAFF
>TRBV12-3/TRBV12-4|TRBJ1-5|NA|NA|13
TGTGCCAGCAGTTTAAAGGGGTTTGGGCCCCAGCATTTT
CASSLKGFGPQHF
>TRBV10-3|TRBJ1-3|many|NA|13
TGTGCCATCAGAGACAGCTCTGGAAACACCATATATTTT
CAIRDSSGNTIYF
>TRBV20-1|TRBJ2-7|many|NA|14
TGCAGTGCCCAGAGGCAGGGGTCTAACTACGAGCAGTACTTC
CSAQRQGSNYEQYF
>TRBV20-1|TRBJ1-4|many|NA|14
TGCAGTGCTAGATCTGGCCCTTTAAATGAAAAACTGTTTTTT
CSARSGPLNEKLFF
>TRBV2|TRBJ2-1|many|NA|14
TGTGCCAGCATGGAGATGAGCTCCTACAATGAGCAGTTCTTC
CASMEMSSYNEQFF
>TRBV20-1|TRBJ2-3|many|NA|13
TGCAGTGCTAGTGGGGTCCGGACACCTCGCCGGTATTTT
CSASGVRTPRRYF
>TRBV5-5|TRBJ2-5|few|TRBD1|18
TGTGCCAGCAGCCTAATCCATCGGGACAGGGTGAAACAAGAGACCCAGTACTTC
CASSLIHRDRVKQETQYF
>TRBV20-1|TRBJ2-5|many|TRBD1|14
TGCAGTGCTAAACCAACAGGGGGCAGGGAGACCCAGTACTTC
CSAKPTGGRETQYF
>TRBV7-2|TRBJ2-7|few|TRBD2|17
TGTGCCAGCAGCTTAATGCCGGGGGGGAGTCGGGCGAACGAGCAGTACTTC
CASSLMPGGSRANEQYF
>TRBV11-3|TRBJ2-7|many|NA|12
TGTGCCAGCAGCTTAGGACAGAGCGAGCAGTACTTC
CASSLGQSEQYF
>TRBV29-1|TRBJ2-1|few|NA|11
TGCAGCGTTGTACCCTGGGATGAGCAGTTCTTC
CSVVPWDEQFF
>TRBV29-1|TRBJ2-5|many|TRBD2|15
TGCAGCGTTGAAGATCACGGACTAGGTCGAGAGACCCAGTACTTC
CSVEDHGLGRETQYF
>TRBV5-1|TRBJ1-5|NA|NA|16
TGCGCCAGCAGCTTGACCCCAGGGGAAGGGGGACAGCCCCAGCATTTT
CASSLTPGEGGQPQHF
>TRBV5-6|TRBJ2-1|many|NA|18
TGTGCCAGCAGCTTCACCCAGGGTAGTAATGTGAGGCAAAATGAGCAGTTCTTC
CASSFTQGSNVRQNEQFF
>TRBV13|TRBJ2-2|NA|NA|13
TGTGCCAGCAGCTCGACCCGCTCCGGGGAGCTGTTTTTT
CASSSTRSGELFF
>TRBV28|TRBJ2-1|many|NA|13
TGTGCCAGCAGTTTTCACCAGCTCAATGAGCAGTTCTTC
CASSFHQLNEQFF
>TRBV11-3|TRBJ1-3|many|NA|17
TGTGCCAGACTCCCCCTGGGTCGGGCTCTGGCTGGAAACACCATATATTTT
CARLPLGRALAGNTIYF
>TRBV7-3|TRBJ2-7|few|TRBD1|15
TGTGCCAGCAGCTTAACGTCGACAGGGAGCTACGAGCAGTACTTC
CASSLTSTGSYEQYF
>TRBV11-3|TRBJ1-1|many|NA|14
TGTGCCAGCAGCGTTCAGACAGTGAACACTGAAGCTTTCTTT
CASSVQTVNTEAFF
>TRBV7-9|TRBJ2-4|many|NA|15
TGTGCCAGCAGCTTAACCAGAGCACCCAAAAACATTCAGTACTTC
CASSLTRAPKNIQYF
>TRBV6-6|TRBJ1-5|many|NA|17
TGTGCCAGCAGTCCGCCTCGCAGGGACTATAGCAATCAGCCCCAGCATTTT
CASSPPRRDYSNQPQHF
>TRBV20-1|TRBJ2-1|many|NA|12
TGCAGTGCTAGGGTGGACCGCCCTGAGCAGTTCTTC
CSARVDRPEQFF
>TRBV6-2/TRBV6-3|TRBJ2-1|many|NA|15
TGTGCCAGCAGTCCCCCGGGACCCCTCTACAATGAGCAGTTCTTC
CASSPPGPLYNEQFF
>TRBV28|TRBJ2-1|few|NA|15
TGTGCCAGCTTTCTAGGGGGGGGAGTCTACAATGAGCAGTTCTTC
CASFLGGGVYNEQFF
>TRBV7-2|TRBJ2-6|many|TRBD1|18
TGTGCCAGCAGCCCCCGGACAGGGGACGTCTCTGGGGCCAACGTCCTGACTTTC
CASSPRTGDVSGANVLTF
>TRBV6-2/TRBV6-3|TRBJ1-6|many|TRBD1|15
TGTGCCAGCAGTTACTCGGGACAGGGAGATTCACCCCTCCACTTT
CASSYSGQGDSPLHF